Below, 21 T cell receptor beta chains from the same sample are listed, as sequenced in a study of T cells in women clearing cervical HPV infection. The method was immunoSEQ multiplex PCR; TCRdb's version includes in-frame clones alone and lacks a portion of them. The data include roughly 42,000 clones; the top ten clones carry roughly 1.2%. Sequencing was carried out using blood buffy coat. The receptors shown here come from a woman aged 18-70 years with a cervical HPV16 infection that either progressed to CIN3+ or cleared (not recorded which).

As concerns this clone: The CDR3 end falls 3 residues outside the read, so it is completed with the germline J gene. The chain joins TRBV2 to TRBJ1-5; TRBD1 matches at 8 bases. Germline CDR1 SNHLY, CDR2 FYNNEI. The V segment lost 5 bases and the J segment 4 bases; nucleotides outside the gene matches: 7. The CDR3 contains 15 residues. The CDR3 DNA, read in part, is TGTGCCAGCAGTACCGGACAGGGAGGGAATCAGCCC. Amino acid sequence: CASSTGQGGNQP. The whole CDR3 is CASSTGQGGNQPQHF.

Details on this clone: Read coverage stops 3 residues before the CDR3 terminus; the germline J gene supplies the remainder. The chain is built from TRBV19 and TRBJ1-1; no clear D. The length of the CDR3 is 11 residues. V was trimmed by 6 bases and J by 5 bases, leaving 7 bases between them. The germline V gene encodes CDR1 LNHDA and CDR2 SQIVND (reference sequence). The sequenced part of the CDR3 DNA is TGTGCCAGTAGCCGGGGAACTGAA. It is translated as CASSRGTE. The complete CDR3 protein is CASSRGTEAFF. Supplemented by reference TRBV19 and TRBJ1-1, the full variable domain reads DGGITQSPKYLFRKEGQNVTLSCEQNLNHDAMYWYRQDPGQGLRLIYYSQIVNDFQKGDIAEGYSVSREKKESFPLTVTSAQKNPTAFYLCASSRGTEAFFGQGTRLTVV.

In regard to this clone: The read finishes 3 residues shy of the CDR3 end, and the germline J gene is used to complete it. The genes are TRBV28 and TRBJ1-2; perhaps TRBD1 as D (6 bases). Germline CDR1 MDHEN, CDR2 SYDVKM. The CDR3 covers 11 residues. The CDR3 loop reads CASRGRTDYTF. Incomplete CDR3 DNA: TGTGCCAGCAGGGGTAGGACAGAC.

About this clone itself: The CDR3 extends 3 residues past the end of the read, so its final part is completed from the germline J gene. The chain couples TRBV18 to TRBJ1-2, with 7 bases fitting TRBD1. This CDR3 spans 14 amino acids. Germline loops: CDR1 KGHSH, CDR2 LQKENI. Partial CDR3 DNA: TGTGCCAGCTCATCGACAGGGCTCTCCTACGAC. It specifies CASSSTGLSYD. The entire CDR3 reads CASSSTGLSYDYTF.

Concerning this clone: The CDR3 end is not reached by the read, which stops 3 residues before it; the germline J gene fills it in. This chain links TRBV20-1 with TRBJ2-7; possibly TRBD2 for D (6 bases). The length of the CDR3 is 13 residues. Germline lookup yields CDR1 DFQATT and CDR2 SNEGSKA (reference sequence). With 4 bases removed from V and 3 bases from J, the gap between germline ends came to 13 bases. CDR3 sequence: CSATGLARYEQYF. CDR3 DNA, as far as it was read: TGCAGTGCTACGGGACTCGCCCGCTACGAG.

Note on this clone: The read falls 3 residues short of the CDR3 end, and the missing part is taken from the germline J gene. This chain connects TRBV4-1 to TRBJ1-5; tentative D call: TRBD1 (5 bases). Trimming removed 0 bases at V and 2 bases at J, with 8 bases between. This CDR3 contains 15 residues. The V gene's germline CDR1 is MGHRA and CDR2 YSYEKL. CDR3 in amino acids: CASSQEGGGNQPQHF. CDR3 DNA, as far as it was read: TGCGCCAGCAGCCAAGAGGGGGGGGGCAATCAGCCC.

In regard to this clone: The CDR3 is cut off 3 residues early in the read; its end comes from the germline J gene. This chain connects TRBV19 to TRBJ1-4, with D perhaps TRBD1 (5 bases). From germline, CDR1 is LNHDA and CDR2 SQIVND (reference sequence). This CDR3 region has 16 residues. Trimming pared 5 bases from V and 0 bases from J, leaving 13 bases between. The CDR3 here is CASSVRGGSTNEKLFF. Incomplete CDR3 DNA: TGTGCCAGTAGTGTCCGGGGGGGGTCAACTAATGAAAAA.

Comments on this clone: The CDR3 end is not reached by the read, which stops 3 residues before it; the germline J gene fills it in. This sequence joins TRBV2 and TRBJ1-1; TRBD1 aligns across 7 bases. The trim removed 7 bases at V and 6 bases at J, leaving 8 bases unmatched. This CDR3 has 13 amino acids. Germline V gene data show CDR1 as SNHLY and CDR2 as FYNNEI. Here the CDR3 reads CASKGDSGAEAFF. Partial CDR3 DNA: TGTGCCAGCAAAGGGGACAGTGGCGCTGAA.

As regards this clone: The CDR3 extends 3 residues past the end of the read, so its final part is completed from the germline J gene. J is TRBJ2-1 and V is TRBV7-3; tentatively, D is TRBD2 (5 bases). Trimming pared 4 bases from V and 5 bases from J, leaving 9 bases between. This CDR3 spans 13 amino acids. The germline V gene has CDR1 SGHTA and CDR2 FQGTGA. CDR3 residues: CASSWTADNEQFF. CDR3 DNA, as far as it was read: TGTGCCAGCAGCTGGACTGCGGACAATGAG.

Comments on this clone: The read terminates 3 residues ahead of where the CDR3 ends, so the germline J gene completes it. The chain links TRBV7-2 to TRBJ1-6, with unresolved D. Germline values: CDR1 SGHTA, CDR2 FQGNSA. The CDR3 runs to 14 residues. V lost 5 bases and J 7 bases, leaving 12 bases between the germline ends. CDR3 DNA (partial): TGTGCCAGCAGCCTCCGGGGTCAAAATTCACCC. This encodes CASSLRGQNSP. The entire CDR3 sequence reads CASSLRGQNSPLHF.

The CDR3 region is CASSLFQGRNSPLHF. The DNA read from the CDR3 is TGTGCCAGCAGCTTATTTCAGGGGCGGAATTCACCC. The chain joins TRBV7-3 to TRBJ1-6; D possibly corresponds to TRBD1 (6 bases). The read halts 3 residues ahead of the CDR3 end, with the missing end drawn from the germline J gene. Germline CDR1 reads SGHTA; CDR2 reads FQGTGA. The V end lost 2 bases, the J end lost 7 bases, and 12 bases lay between the germline ends. The CDR3 is 15 residues long.

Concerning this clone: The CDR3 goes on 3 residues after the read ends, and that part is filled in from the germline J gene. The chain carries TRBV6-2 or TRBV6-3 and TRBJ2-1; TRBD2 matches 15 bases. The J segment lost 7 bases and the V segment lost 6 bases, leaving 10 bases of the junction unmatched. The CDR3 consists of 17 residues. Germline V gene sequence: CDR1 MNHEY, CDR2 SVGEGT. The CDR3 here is CASSPRGGTSGRNEQFF. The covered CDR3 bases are TGTGCCAGCAGCCCCCGGGGGGGGACTAGCGGGAGGAATGAG.

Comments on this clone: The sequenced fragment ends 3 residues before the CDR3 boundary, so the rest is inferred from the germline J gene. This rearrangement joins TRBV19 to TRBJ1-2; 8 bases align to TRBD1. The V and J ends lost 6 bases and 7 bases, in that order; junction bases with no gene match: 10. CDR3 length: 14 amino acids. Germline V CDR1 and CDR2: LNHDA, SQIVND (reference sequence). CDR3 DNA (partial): TGTGCCAGTAGCCTGAGCCAGGGGGCGAGTGGC. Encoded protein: CASSLSQGASG. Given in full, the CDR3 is CASSLSQGASGYTF.

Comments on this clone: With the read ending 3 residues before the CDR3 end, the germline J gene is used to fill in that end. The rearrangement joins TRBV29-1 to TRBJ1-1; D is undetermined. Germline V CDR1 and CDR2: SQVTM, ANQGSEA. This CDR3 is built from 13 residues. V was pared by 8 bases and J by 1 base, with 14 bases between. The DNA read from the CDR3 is TGCAGCCTCCGAGACTCTTGGAACACTGAA. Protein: CSLRDSWNTE. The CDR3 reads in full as CSLRDSWNTEAFF. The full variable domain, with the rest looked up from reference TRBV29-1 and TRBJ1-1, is SAVISQKPSRDICQRGTSLTIQCQVDSQVTMMFWYRQQPGQSLTLIATANQGSEATYESGFVIDKFPISRPNLTFSTLTVSNMSPEDSSIYLCSLRDSWNTEAFFGQGTRLTVV.

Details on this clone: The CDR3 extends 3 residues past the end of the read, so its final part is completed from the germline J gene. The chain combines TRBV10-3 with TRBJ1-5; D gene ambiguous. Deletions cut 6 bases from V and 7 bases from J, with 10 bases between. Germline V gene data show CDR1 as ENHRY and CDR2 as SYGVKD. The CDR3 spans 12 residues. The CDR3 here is CAISGGEQPQHF. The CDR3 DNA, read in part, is TGTGCCATCAGCGGCGGGGAACAGCCC.

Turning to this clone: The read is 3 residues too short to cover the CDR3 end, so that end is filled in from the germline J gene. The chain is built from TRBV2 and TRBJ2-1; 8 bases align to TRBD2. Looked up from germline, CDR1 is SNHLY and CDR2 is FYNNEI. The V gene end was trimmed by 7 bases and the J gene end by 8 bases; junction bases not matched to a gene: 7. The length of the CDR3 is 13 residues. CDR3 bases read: TGTGCCAGCATGTCCCCTAGCGGGTATGAG. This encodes CASMSPSGYE. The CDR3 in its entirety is CASMSPSGYEQFF.

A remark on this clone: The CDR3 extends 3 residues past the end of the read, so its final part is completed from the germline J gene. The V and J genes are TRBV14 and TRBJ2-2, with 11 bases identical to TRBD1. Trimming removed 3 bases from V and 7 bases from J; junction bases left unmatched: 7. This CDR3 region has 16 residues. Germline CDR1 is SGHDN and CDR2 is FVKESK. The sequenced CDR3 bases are TGTGCCAGCAGCCATCGGACAGGGGGCGTCTACGGGGAG. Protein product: CASSHRTGGVYGE. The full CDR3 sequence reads CASSHRTGGVYGELFF.

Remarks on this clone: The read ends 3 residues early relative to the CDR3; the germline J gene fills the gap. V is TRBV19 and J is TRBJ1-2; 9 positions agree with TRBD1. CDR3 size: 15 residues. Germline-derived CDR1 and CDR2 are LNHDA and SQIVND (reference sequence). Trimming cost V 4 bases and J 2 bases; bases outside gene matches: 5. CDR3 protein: CASSTGQGQNYGYTF. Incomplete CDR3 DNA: TGTGCCAGTAGTACGGGACAGGGCCAAAACTATGGC. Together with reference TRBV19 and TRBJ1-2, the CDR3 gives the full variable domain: DGGITQSPKYLFRKEGQNVTLSCEQNLNHDAMYWYRQDPGQGLRLIYYSQIVNDFQKGDIAEGYSVSREKKESFPLTVTSAQKNPTAFYLCASSTGQGQNYGYTFGSGTRLTVV.

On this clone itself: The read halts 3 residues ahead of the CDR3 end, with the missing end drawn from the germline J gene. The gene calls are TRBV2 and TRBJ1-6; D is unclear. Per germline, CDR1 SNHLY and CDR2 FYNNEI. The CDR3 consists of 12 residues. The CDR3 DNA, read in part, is TGTGCCAGCAGTGAAAGCCCCGCGGCC. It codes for CASSESPAA. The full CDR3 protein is CASSESPAALHF.

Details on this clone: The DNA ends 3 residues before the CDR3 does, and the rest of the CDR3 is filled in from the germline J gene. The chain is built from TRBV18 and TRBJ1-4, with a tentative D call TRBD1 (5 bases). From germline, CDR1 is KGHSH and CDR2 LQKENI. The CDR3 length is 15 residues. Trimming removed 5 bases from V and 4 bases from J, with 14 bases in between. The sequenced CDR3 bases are TGTGCCAGCTCAGGAACCCAGGGAAATAATGAAAAA. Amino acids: CASSGTQGNNEK. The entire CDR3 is CASSGTQGNNEKLFF.

The sequenced part of the CDR3 DNA is TGTGCCAGCAGTGTCAGGGGGTTGAATGATGAC. Translation gives CASSVRGLNDD. The full CDR3 protein reads CASSVRGLNDDYTF. The gene calls are TRBV2 and TRBJ1-2; 7 bases are a match to TRBD1. The observed sequence ends 3 residues before the CDR3 terminus, with the missing tail filled in from the germline J gene. The germline V gene has CDR1 SNHLY and CDR2 FYNNEI. This CDR3 has 14 residues.